The present T cell receptor (beta chain) was sequenced within a study of T cells in Graves' hyperthyroidism and ophthalmopathy. Criteria for exclusion of patients were uncontrolled infection, other autoimmune disease, pregnancy or lactation. The diagnostic basis comprised clinical symptoms, serum thyroxine and TRAb, thyroid ultrasound and orbital computed tomography. From roughly 9.2 ml of fresh peripheral blood, PBMCs were isolated. Amplification of TCR beta CDR3 regions used RNA as the template. With the HTBI primer set, the TCR CDR3 went through a first round of RT-PCR. TCRdb re-called the multiplex PCR reads with MiXCR, one entry per CDR3 protein. This sample has about 640,000 distinct CDR3 sequences, with 20% to 25% found just once. Sequencing was done on a sample of blood. This TCR came from a man aged 25 to 40 with Graves' ophthalmopathy.

CDR3 loop: CASSLGLAGLADTQYF. The CDR3 coding sequence is TGTGCCAGTAGTCTTGGACTAGCGGGACTCGCAGATACGCAGTATTTT. The chain links TRBV19 to TRBJ2-3; TRBD2 matches 12 bases. Germline CDR1 LNHDA, CDR2 SQIVND (reference sequence). Trimming at V came to 5 bases and at J to 4 bases, leaving 7 bases not matched to a gene. The CDR3 consists of 16 residues.